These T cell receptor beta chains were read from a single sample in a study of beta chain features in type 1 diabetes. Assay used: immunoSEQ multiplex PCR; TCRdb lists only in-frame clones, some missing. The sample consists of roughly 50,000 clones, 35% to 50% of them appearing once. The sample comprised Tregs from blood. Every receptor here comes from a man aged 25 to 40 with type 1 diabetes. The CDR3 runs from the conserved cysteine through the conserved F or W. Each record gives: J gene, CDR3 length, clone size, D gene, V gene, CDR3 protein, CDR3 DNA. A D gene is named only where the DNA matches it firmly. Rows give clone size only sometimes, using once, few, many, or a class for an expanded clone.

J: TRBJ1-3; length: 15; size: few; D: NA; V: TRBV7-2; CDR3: CASSLGQIPGNTIYF; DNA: TGTGCCAGCAGCTTAGGACAGATCCCTGGAAACACCATATATTTT
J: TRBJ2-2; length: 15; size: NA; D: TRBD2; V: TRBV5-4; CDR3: CASSPVAGVNGELFF; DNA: TGTGCCAGCAGCCCAGTAGCGGGAGTCAACGGGGAGCTGTTTTTT
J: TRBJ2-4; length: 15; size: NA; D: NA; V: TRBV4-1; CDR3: CASGTWGDFVNIQYF; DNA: TGCGCCAGCGGAACCTGGGGAGATTTTGTGAACATTCAGTACTTC
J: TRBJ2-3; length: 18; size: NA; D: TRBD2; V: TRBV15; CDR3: CATSREPWGSGSSDTQYF; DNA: TGTGCCACCAGCAGGGAGCCTTGGGGTAGCGGGTCCAGCGATACGCAGTATTTT
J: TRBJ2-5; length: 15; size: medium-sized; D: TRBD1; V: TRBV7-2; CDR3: CASSPRQGPKETQYF; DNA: TGTGCCAGCAGCCCCAGACAGGGTCCGAAAGAGACCCAGTACTTC
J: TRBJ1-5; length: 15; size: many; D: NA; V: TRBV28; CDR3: CASSLFAGSHQPQHF; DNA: TGTGCCAGCAGTTTATTTGCAGGGTCTCATCAGCCCCAGCATTTT
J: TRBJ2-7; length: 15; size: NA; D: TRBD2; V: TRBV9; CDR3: CASSPSRTSRGEQYF; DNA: TGTGCCAGCAGTCCTTCAAGGACTAGTCGGGGCGAGCAGTACTTC
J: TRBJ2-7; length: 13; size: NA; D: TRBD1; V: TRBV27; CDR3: CASKEGQGYEQYF; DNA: TGTGCCAGCAAAGAGGGACAGGGCTACGAGCAGTACTTC
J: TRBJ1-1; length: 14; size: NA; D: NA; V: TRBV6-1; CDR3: CASRTQGVSTEAFF; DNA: TGTGCCAGCAGGACACAGGGTGTTAGCACTGAAGCTTTCTTT
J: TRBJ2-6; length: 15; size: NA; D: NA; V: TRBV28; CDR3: CASTTGSAGANVLTF; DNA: TGTGCCAGCACTACAGGGTCGGCTGGGGCCAACGTCCTGACTTTC
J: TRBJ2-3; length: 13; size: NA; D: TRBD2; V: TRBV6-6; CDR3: CASWTRSPDTQYF; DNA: TGTGCCAGCTGGACTAGGTCCCCAGATACGCAGTATTTT
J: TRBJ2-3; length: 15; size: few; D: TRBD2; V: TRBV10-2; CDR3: CASSKTSGAGDTQYF; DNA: TGCGCCAGCAGTAAGACTAGCGGGGCGGGAGATACGCAGTATTTT
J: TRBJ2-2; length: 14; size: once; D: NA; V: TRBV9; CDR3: CASSVGLHTGELFF; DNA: TGTGCCAGCAGCGTAGGTCTTCACACCGGGGAGCTGTTTTTT
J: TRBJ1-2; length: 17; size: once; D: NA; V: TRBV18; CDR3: CASSPNFGTEASYGYTF; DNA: TGTGCCAGCTCACCAAACTTCGGCACCGAGGCCAGCTATGGCTACACCTTC
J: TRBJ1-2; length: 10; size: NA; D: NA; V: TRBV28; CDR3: CASEQHGYTF; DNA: TGTGCCAGCGAACAGCATGGCTACACCTTC
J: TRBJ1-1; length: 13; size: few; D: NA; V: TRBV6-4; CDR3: CASSAEEDTEAFF; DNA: TGTGCCAGCAGTGCTGAGGAAGACACTGAAGCTTTCTTT